Described below is a single TCR beta chain sequence and its context. Its antigen remains unidentified. The record originates from a study of T cell responses to AZD1222 COVID-19 vaccine. The study's findings and limits: Seropositive at baseline were only five or six AZD1222 recipients.

Using immunoSEQ multiplex PCR, the repertoire was profiled, and TCRdb retains in-frame clones only, with some absent. The sample lists 240,000 or so clones, over 85% seen once, with roughly 0.6% in the top ten. V shed 5 bases and J 0 bases; nucleotides not matched to a gene: 4. This CDR3 contains 14 residues. Germline values: CDR1 MNHNY, CDR2 SVGAGI (reference sequence). The source was peripheral blood, collected on day 0 of AZD1222 vaccination. V gene TRBV6-6 combines with J gene TRBJ2-7; 7 bases are shared with TRBD2. The source is an adult in good health. The CDR3 nucleotides are TGTGCCAGCAGTAACGGGGGGAACTCCTACGAGCAGTACTTC. Residues: CASSNGGNSYEQYF.